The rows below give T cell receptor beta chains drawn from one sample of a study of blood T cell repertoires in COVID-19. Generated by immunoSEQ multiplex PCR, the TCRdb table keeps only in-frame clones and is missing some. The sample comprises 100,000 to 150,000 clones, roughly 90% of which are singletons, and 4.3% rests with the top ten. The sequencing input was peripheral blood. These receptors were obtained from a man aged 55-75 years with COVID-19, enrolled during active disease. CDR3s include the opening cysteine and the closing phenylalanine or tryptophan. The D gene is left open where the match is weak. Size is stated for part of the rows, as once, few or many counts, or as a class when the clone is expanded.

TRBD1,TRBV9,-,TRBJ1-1,CASSVITGGTEAFF,TGTGCCAGCAGCGTAATCACAGGGGGCACTGAAGCTTTCTTT
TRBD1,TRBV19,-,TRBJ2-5,CASRGTVQETQYF,TGTGCCAGTAGGGGGACAGTACAAGAGACCCAGTACTTC
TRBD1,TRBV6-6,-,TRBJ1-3,CASSQDRVAGNTIYF,TGTGCCAGCAGTCAGGACAGGGTTGCTGGAAACACCATATATTTT
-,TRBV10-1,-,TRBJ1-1,CASSGTDYGGEAFF,TGCGCCAGCAGTGGGACAGATTATGGTGGTGAAGCTTTCTTT
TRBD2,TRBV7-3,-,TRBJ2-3,CASSLTGDYPSQDTQYF,TGTGCCAGCAGCTTAACAGGGGACTACCCTTCCCAAGATACGCAGTATTTT
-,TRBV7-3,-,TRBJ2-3,CASSLADHGREVKQYF,TGTGCCAGCAGCTTAGCCGATCACGGCAGGGAGGTTAAGCAGTATTTT
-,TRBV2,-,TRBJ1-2,CASRLSQSYGYTF,TGTGCCAGCCGCCTCAGTCAGTCCTATGGCTACACCTTC
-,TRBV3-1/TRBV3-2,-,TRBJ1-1,CASSQTMTDNTEAFF,TGTGCCAGCAGCCAAACAATGACAGATAACACTGAAGCTTTCTTT
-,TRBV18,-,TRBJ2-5,CASSPRADTQETQYF,TGTGCCAGCTCACCACGGGCAGATACTCAAGAGACCCAGTACTTC
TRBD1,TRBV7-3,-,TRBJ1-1,CASSPGGNTEAFF,TGTGCCAGCAGCCCAGGGGGGAACACTGAAGCTTTCTTT
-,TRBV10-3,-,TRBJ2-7,CAISPTGLKYEQYF,TGTGCCATCTCCCCCACAGGGTTGAAGTACGAGCAGTACTTC
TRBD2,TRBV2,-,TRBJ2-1,CASSAGRGVAEQFF,TGTGCCAGCAGTGCAGGCCGGGGGGTAGCTGAGCAGTTCTTC
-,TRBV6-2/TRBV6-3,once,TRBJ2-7,CASSYSIGRGTTYEQYF,TGTGCCAGCAGTTACTCGATTGGGCGGGGAACCACCTACGAGCAGTACTTC
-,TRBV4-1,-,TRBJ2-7,CASSQEARVEQYF,TGCGCCAGCAGCCAAGAGGCCAGGGTCGAGCAGTACTTC
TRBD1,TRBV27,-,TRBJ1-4,CASWTGGDEKLFF,TGTGCCAGTTGGACAGGGGGCGATGAAAAACTGTTTTTT
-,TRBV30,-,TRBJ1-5,CAWSIPQGGNQPQHF,TGTGCCTGGAGTATCCCCCAGGGTGGCAATCAGCCCCAGCATTTT
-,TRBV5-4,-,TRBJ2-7,CASSSRGGSYEQYF,TGTGCCAGCAGCTCGAGGGGGGGGAGCTACGAGCAGTACTTC
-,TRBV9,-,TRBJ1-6,CASSPRVTDSPLHF,TGTGCCAGCAGCCCGAGGGTTACGGATTCACCCCTCCACTTT
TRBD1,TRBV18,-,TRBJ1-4,CASSPMGQGNEKLFF,TGTGCCAGCTCACCGATGGGACAGGGCAATGAAAAACTGTTTTTT
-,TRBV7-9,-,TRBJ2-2,CASSPRGAGTGELFF,TGTGCCAGCAGCCCCCGGGGGGCCGGCACCGGGGAGCTGTTTTTT
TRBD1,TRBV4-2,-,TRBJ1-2,CASSQDIRTGRNYGYTF,TGTGCCAGCAGCCAAGATATCCGGACAGGCCGCAACTATGGCTACACCTTC
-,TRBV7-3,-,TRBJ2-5,CASSFGGPGPGETQYF,TGTGCCAGCAGCTTCGGGGGACCGGGGCCTGGAGAGACCCAGTACTTC
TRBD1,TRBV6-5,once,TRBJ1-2,CASSYGAGGASTF,TGTGCCAGCAGTTACGGGGCAGGGGGCGCCTCCACCTTC
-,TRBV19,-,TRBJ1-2,CASTVTEVDYGYTF,TGTGCCAGTACCGTAACCGAGGTCGACTATGGCTACACCTTC
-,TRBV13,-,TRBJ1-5,CASSSTSQGNSNQPQHF,TGTGCCAGCAGTTCTACGAGTCAGGGGAATAGCAATCAGCCCCAGCATTTT
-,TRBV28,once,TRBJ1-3,CASRERRAGNTIYF,TGTGCCAGCAGGGAGCGGAGGGCTGGAAACACCATATATTTT
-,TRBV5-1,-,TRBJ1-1,CASRVQGSNTEAFF,TGCGCCAGCAGGGTACAGGGAAGTAACACTGAAGCTTTCTTT
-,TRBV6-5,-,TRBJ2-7,CASNEGGGNYEQYF,TGTGCCAGCAACGAGGGAGGGGGGAATTACGAGCAGTACTTC
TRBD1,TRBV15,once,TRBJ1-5,CATNDRAYNQPQHF,TGTGCCACTAACGACAGGGCCTACAATCAGCCCCAGCATTTT
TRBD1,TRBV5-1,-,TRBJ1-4,CASSFGQGANEKLFF,TGCGCCAGCAGCTTCGGACAGGGGGCTAACGAAAAACTGTTTTTT
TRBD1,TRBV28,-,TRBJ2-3,CASRNGGQGTDTQYF,TGTGCCAGCAGAAACGGGGGACAGGGCACAGATACGCAGTATTTT
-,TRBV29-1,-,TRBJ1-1,CSAQATEAFF,TGCAGCGCCCAGGCCACTGAAGCTTTCTTT
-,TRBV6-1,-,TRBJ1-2,CASSEMGRGYGYTF,TGTGCCAGCAGTGAAATGGGCAGGGGTTATGGCTACACCTTC
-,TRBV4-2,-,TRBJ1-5,CASSQEEGQPQHF,TGTGCCAGCAGCCAAGAGGAGGGACAGCCCCAGCATTTT
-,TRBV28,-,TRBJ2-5,CASSSHNGETQYF,TGTGCCAGCAGTTCCCATAACGGGGAGACCCAGTACTTC
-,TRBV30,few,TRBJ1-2,CAWSVLDYGYTF,TGTGCCTGGAGTGTACTTGACTATGGCTACACCTTC
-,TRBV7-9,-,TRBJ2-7,CASSLTRGHYEQYF,TGTGCCAGCAGCTTAACCCGAGGTCACTACGAGCAGTACTTC
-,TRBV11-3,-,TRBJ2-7,CASSLSQGPYEQYF,TGTGCCAGCAGCTTAAGCCAGGGCCCCTACGAGCAGTACTTC
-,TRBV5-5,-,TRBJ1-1,CASSFLNTEAFF,TGTGCCAGCAGCTTCTTGAACACTGAAGCTTTCTTT
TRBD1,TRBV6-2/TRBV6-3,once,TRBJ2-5,CASSYPTGQGEETQYF,TGTGCCAGCAGTTACCCAACGGGACAGGGAGAGGAGACCCAGTACTTC
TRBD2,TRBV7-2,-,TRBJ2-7,CASSLASSGGPYEQYF,TGTGCCAGCAGCTTAGCGTCTAGCGGGGGTCCCTACGAGCAGTACTTC
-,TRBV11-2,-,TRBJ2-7,CASSLYQDSLFRYF,TGTGCCAGCAGCTTGTACCAGGACAGCCTCTTTCGGTACTTC
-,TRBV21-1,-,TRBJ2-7,CASSSGQGGGEQYF,TGTGCCAGCAGCTCCGGGCAGGGGGGTGGCGAGCAGTACTTC
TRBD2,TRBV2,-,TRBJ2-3,CASSEGLGTDTQYF,TGTGCCAGCAGTGAGGGACTAGGGACAGATACGCAGTATTTT
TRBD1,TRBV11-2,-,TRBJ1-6,CASSSPTGGWNSPLHF,TGTGCCAGCAGCTCTCCTACAGGGGGGTGGAATTCACCCCTCCACTTT
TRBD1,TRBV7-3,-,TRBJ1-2,CASSFAPGQNYGYTF,TGTGCCAGCAGCTTTGCCCCGGGACAGAACTATGGCTACACCTTC